This record concerns one TCR beta chain sequence. Its antigen is unknown. This sample is part of a study of cytomegalovirus exposure and HLA in healthy donors. Broader study findings: A later analysis appeared to link common viral pathogens to several of the most significant clusters. In vitro testing confirmed a few CMV-associated chains as specific for CMV antigens. Only CMV serostatus was available as immune exposure information.

PCR amplification relied on 60 Vbeta primers (plus 13 Jbeta primers). Original processing methods: Later analysis identified tens of millions of unique TCR beta chains, some 10 million shared. Here immunoSEQ multiplex PCR was the method, and the copy in TCRdb shows in-frame clones only, minus some. D and trimming come from the DNA, and the V and J calls and clone size come from that table. The repertoire consists of over 90,000 clones, with around 81% occurring once and the leading ten covering 4.5% to 5.5%. The TCR originated in a man aged 35 to 55 in good health and CMV-seropositive. The sample consisted of PBMCs.

The CDR3 coding sequence is TGCGCCAGCAGCCATAGGACAGGGGTAGGAAACACCATATATTTT. It translates to CASSHRTGVGNTIYF. This sequence joins TRBV4-1 and TRBJ1-3, with TRBD1 matching over 9 bases. Germline V gives CDR1 MGHRA, CDR2 YSYEKL. The CDR3 sequence is 15 residues long. V lost 3 bases to trimming and J lost 4 bases; unmatched junction nucleotides: 4.